The TCR beta chain under discussion was sequenced for a study of cytomegalovirus exposure and HLA in healthy donors. The overall study: The approximately 120 validation repertoires used the same platform as the roughly 670 first-cohort repertoires, a later analysis reported. Whole-study results and caveats: Investigators reported approximately 170 TCR beta chains as tied to cytomegalovirus. Whilst most TCR sequences proved rare, a subset of public TCRs occurred across many donors. Reports credit the classifier with highly specific, highly sensitive diagnosis of cytomegalovirus status.

V trimming: 4 bases; J trimming: 7 bases; junction bases outside the gene matches: 17. There are 19 residues in the CDR3. Germline V gives CDR1 MGHRA, CDR2 YSYEKL. Profiled with immunoSEQ multiplex PCR; TCRdb holds only in-frame clones, not every one. The data hold some 290,000 clones, with around 90% observed a single time. Worth noting for this clone: The antigen is unknown.

J is TRBJ2-3 and V is TRBV4-1, with TRBD2 matching 13 bases. This clonotype was sampled from a man between 25 and 39 years old in good health and CMV-seronegative. The sequencing input was PBMCs. The CDR3 here is CASSRVRGLAGKGEHTQYF. The CDR3 bases are TGCGCCAGCAGCCGGGTTAGGGGACTAGCGGGAAAGGGGGAGCATACGCAGTATTTT.